Given below is one T cell receptor (beta chain) in context. What it binds is unknown. Generated by immunoSEQ multiplex PCR, the TCRdb table keeps only in-frame clones and is missing some. Counted here are approximately 86,000 clones, roughly 93% occurring once; the ten biggest clones make up 0.3% to 0.4%. V shed 10 bases, J shed 6 bases, and the junction held 8 bases outside the gene matches. The CDR3 is 13 amino acids. Germline CDR1 reads MDHEN; CDR2 reads SYDVKM. These data come from a study of OX40 agonist ivuxolimab in advanced cancers. Study in general: Three patients, one with hepatocellular carcinoma and two with cutaneous melanoma, achieved partial responses. The study's findings and limits: Among T cells, CD8+ cells averaged more expanded clones than CD4+ cells.

This chain connects TRBV28 to TRBJ2-7, with TRBD1 matching over 11 bases. Sequences were derived from CD4+ or CD8+ T cells sorted from blood, sampled in a trial of the OX40 agonist ivuxolimab. This receptor was identified in an adult with an advanced solid tumor such as melanoma, head and neck, liver or kidney cancer. The CDR3 here is CATQTGTGGEQYF. CDR3 nucleotide sequence: TGTGCCACCCAGACCGGGACAGGGGGCGAGCAGTACTTC. Based on the CDR3 plus reference TRBV28 and TRBJ2-7, the full variable domain is DVKVTQSSRYLVKRTGEKVFLECVQDMDHENMFWYRQDPGLGLRLIYFSYDVKMKEKGDIPEGYSVSREKKERFSLILESASTNQTSMYLCATQTGTGGEQYFGPGTRLTVT.